This T cell receptor beta chain was retrieved from a study of blood T cell repertoires in COVID-19. In the authors' workflow: Reference gene primer amplification yielded estimated nucleated cell counts. Using immunoSEQ multiplex PCR, the repertoire was profiled, and TCRdb retains in-frame clones only, with some absent. V, J and clone size are those of that table, while D and trimming were read from the DNA. There are 250,000 to 350,000 clones in the sample; around 90% occur only once, and roughly 6.3% lies in the top ten. Followed longitudinally, the Seattle patients had been enrolled during active infection. The sample was peripheral blood. This clonotype was obtained from a woman in her forties or fifties with COVID-19, enrolled during active disease.

The CDR3 DNA follows: TGTGCCAGCAGACCCAGGCCGACAGGGTTTACTAATGAAAAACTGTTTTTT. It is translated as CASRPRPTGFTNEKLFF. The V and J genes are TRBV2 and TRBJ1-4, with 7 bases aligning to TRBD1. V lost 6 bases to trimming and J lost 2 bases; unmatched junction nucleotides: 12. The CDR3 covers 17 residues. Germline loops: CDR1 SNHLY, CDR2 FYNNEI.